The 15 T cell receptor beta chains listed next were all sequenced from one sample in a study of cytomegalovirus exposure and HLA in healthy donors. The PCR was carried out with 60 Vbeta primers and 13 Jbeta primers. The protocol was immunoSEQ multiplex PCR, while the TCRdb copy is restricted to in-frame clones and leaves out a portion. This sample has 100,000 to 120,000 clones; over 75% occur once, and the top ten carry 5.4%. Sequencing input: PBMCs. The receptors stem from a woman aged 25 to 45 in good health and CMV-seropositive.

The rearrangement links TRBV19 to TRBJ1-2, with D possibly matching TRBD1 (5 bases). V was shortened by 4 bases and J by 4 bases, with 10 bases between the two germline ends. Germline V gene sequence: CDR1 LNHDA, CDR2 SQIVND (reference sequence). The CDR3 has 13 amino acids. CDR3 DNA sequence: TGTGCCAGTAGTACGACAGATATCTATGGCTACACCTTC. Its protein product is CASSTTDIYGYTF.

The chain carries TRBV6-5 and TRBJ2-1; D is possibly TRBD1 (5 bases). CDR3 length: 14 residues. Germline values: CDR1 MNHEY, CDR2 SVGAGI. Trimming shortened V by 5 bases and J by 3 bases, and 11 bases separated the two germline ends. CDR3: CASSTGTYYNEQFF. The CDR3 DNA follows: TGTGCCAGCAGTACAGGAACCTACTACAATGAGCAGTTCTTC.

This clone appeared a few times. The chain has TRBV5-4 and TRBJ2-1; 10 positions match TRBD2. V lost 0 bases, J lost 10 bases, and 7 bases stayed unmatched. Germline V gene lookup returns CDR1 SGHNT and CDR2 YYREEE (reference sequence). CDR3 length: 15 residues. In DNA form, the CDR3 reads TGTGCCAGCAGCTTGGCCCTAGCGGGAGCAGTAGAGCAGTTCTTC. Protein sequence: CASSLALAGAVEQFF.

The chain links TRBV30 to TRBJ2-2, with TRBD2 identical over 13 bases. The germline gives CDR1 GTSNPN, CDR2 SVGIG (reference sequence). This CDR3 has 17 residues. The J segment lost 5 bases and the V segment lost 8 bases, leaving 14 bases of the junction unmatched. The chain's CDR3 is CAQGTSGNSRSTGELFF. The CDR3 nucleotides read TGTGCCCAAGGGACTAGCGGGAACTCACGGTCTACCGGGGAGCTGTTTTTT.

The CDR3 DNA sequence: TGTGCCAGCAGCTTGAAGGACTTTCGAGGAACTGAAGCTTTCTTT. This codes for CASSLKDFRGTEAFF. V and J are TRBV7-9 and TRBJ1-1; no reliable D call. Germline CDR1 is SEHNR and CDR2 is FQNEAQ (reference sequence). The CDR3 runs 15 residues. Trimming pared 3 bases from V and 5 bases from J, leaving 16 bases between. Using reference TRBV7-9 and TRBJ1-1 for the parts outside the CDR3, the full variable domain is DTGVSQNPRHKITKRGQNVTFRCDPISEHNRLYWYRQTLGQGPEFLTYFQNEAQLEKSRLLSDRFSAERPKGSFSTLEIQRTEQGDSAMYLCASSLKDFRGTEAFFGQGTRLTVV.

The J gene is TRBJ2-7, the V gene TRBV15; weak D call: TRBD1 (6 bases). The CDR3 runs to 14 residues. V was shortened by 5 bases and J by 5 bases, with 16 bases between the two germline ends. Per germline, CDR1 LNHNV and CDR2 YYDKDF (reference sequence). The CDR3 protein is CATSGRDNLDEQYF. CDR3 in DNA: TGTGCCACCAGCGGACGGGACAATCTCGACGAGCAGTACTTC.

The rearrangement joins TRBV25-1 to TRBJ2-3, with D possibly TRBD2 on 6 matching bases. Germline V gene sequence: CDR1 MGHDK, CDR2 SYGVNS. The CDR3 spans 15 residues. V lost 0 bases, J lost 0 bases, and 7 bases lay in between. CDR3 protein: CASSEYGTSTDTQYF. CDR3 in DNA: TGTGCCAGCAGTGAATACGGGACTAGCACAGATACGCAGTATTTT.

The chain carries TRBV9 and TRBJ1-6, with D possibly being TRBD1 (6 bases). The CDR3 length is 16 residues. The germline V gene encodes CDR1 SGDLS and CDR2 YYNGEE. V lost 0 bases, J lost 6 bases, and 13 bases lay in between. In DNA form, the CDR3 reads TGTGCCAGCAGCGTAGCTCCTCAGGGGTCTAATTCACCCCTCCACTTT. Protein sequence: CASSVAPQGSNSPLHF.

Note on this clone: The same CDR3 arises from other DNA sequences in this sample as well. This chain connects TRBV7-9 to TRBJ2-3; possibly TRBD2 for D (6 bases). The germline V gene encodes CDR1 SEHNR and CDR2 FQNEAQ (reference sequence). The CDR3 spans 13 residues. With 3 bases removed from V and 4 bases from J, the gap between germline ends came to 8 bases. Written as DNA, the CDR3 is TGTGCCAGCAGCTTCTCGGGGGCAGATACGCAGTATTTT. It yields the protein CASSFSGADTQYF.

The table lists this clone with a count of one. The chain is built from TRBV4-2 and TRBJ2-5; possibly TRBD2 for D (6 bases). The end of the DNA fits TRBJ2-7 better, so the J call may be wrong. The CDR3 runs to 14 residues. Germline lookup yields CDR1 LGHNA and CDR2 YNFKEQ. CDR3 sequence: CASSLGGATYEQYF. The CDR3 DNA reads TGTGCCAGCAGCCTAGGCGGGGCGACCTACGAGCAGTACTTC.

The chain links TRBV18 to TRBJ2-5; 8 nucleotides agree with TRBD2. The CDR3 sequence is 15 residues long. Germline values: CDR1 KGHSH, CDR2 LQKENI. The J segment lost 4 bases and the V segment lost 4 bases, leaving 8 bases of the junction unmatched. The CDR3 DNA is TGTGCCAGCTCACGGGAGCGGGAGAGGGGAGAGACCCAGTACTTC. Translating gives CASSRERERGETQYF.

V is TRBV5-4 and J is TRBJ1-6; 8 bases agree with TRBD1. The CDR3 spans 18 residues. The ends lost 0 bases at V and 1 base at J; junction bases unmatched: 6. CDR1 and CDR2 from the germline V gene are SGHNT and YYREEE (reference sequence). CDR3 sequence reads: CASSLGTGSSSYNSPLHF. The CDR3 bases are TGTGCCAGCAGCTTGGGGACAGGGTCGAGTTCCTATAATTCACCCCTCCACTTT.

A note on this clone: Relative to the germline gene, one junction end is altered; a read error may explain this. The rearrangement links TRBV6-6 to TRBJ2-7; TRBD1 matches at 8 bases. This CDR3 region has 15 residues. Per germline, CDR1 MNHNY and CDR2 SVGAGI (reference sequence). Written as DNA, the CDR3 is TGTGCCAGCAGTCACTCTCGGACAGGGTATGGAGAGCAGTACTTC. Amino acids: CASSHSRTGYGEQYF.

The chain is built from TRBV7-9 and TRBJ2-5; TRBD2 might be the D (5 bases). This CDR3 has 16 residues. Germline CDR1 and CDR2: SEHNR and FQNEAQ (reference sequence). V was clipped by 1 base and J by 1 base, with 13 bases between them. CDR3 coding DNA: TGTGCCAGCAGCTTAGATGTACGGGCGGGCCAAGAGACCCAGTACTTC. This encodes CASSLDVRAGQETQYF.

The chain couples TRBV7-3 to TRBJ2-2, with 11 nucleotides matching TRBD2. The CDR3 covers 17 residues. J lost 4 bases, V lost 2 bases, and 6 bases had no gene match. The germline CDR1 and CDR2 sequences are SGHTA and FQGTGA. The CDR3 bases are TGTGCCAGCAGCTTAGAACTAGCGGGAGTCATCACCGGGGAGCTGTTTTTT. Translation gives CASSLELAGVITGELFF.